What follows are 26 T cell receptor beta chains derived from one specimen sequenced in a study of cytomegalovirus exposure and HLA in healthy donors listed by TCRdb under 2017. Libraries were built with the immunoSEQ multiplex PCR assay. TCRdb's version of the immuneACCESS table is confined to in-frame rearrangements and falls short of the full clone set. An unresolved V gene accounts for under half of the shortfall where checked; the remainder is of unknown origin. The sample yields under 250,000 clones; approximately 78% were counted once. The ten largest clones add up to around 1.2% of the sample. The sequenced sample consisted of PBMCs. The source of these receptors is a woman between 25 and 40 years old in good health and CMV-seronegative.

The V gene is TRBV19, the J gene TRBJ2-2; the match to TRBD1 covers 12 bases. CDR1 is LNHDA and CDR2 is SQIVND in the germline V gene (reference sequence). The CDR3 sequence is 18 residues long. Trimming took 5 bases from V and 7 from J; bases not matched to a gene: 14. For the CDR3, the DNA is TGTGCCAGTAGTCCCCGCTACAGGGACAGGGGGCTTATCGGGGAGCTGTTTTTT. This gives the protein CASSPRYRDRGLIGELFF.

The chain recombines TRBV7-3 with TRBJ2-3; perhaps TRBD2 as D (5 bases). The V end lost 0 bases, the J end lost 2 bases, and 9 bases lay between the germline ends. CDR1 and CDR2 (germline): SGHTA, FQGTGA. The CDR3 consists of 15 residues. CDR3 in amino acids: CASSLTRDSTDTQYF. Written as DNA, the CDR3 is TGTGCCAGCAGCTTAACCCGGGATTCCACAGATACGCAGTATTTT. Full variable domain (missing parts from reference TRBV7-3 and TRBJ2-3): GAGVSQTPSNKVTEKGKYVELRCDPISGHTALYWYRQSLGQGPEFLIYFQGTGAADDSGLPNDRFFAVRPEGSVSTLKIQRTERGDSAVYLCASSLTRDSTDTQYFGPGTRLTVL.

The chain has TRBV5-1 and TRBJ2-3; 7 nucleotides align to TRBD2. Per the germline V gene, CDR1 is SGHRS and CDR2 is YFSETQ. V was clipped by 0 bases and J by 4 bases; unmatched bases: 8. This CDR3 has 16 amino acids. In nucleotides, the CDR3 is TGCGCCAGCAGCTTGGCCCCAGCGGGGATCGCAGATACGCAGTATTTT. This gives the protein CASSLAPAGIADTQYF. The whole variable domain, remainder taken from reference TRBV5-1 and TRBJ2-3, is KAGVTQTPRYLIKTRGQQVTLSCSPISGHRSVSWYQQTPGQGLQFLFEYFSETQRNKGNFPGRFSGRQFSNSRSEMNVSTLELGDSALYLCASSLAPAGIADTQYFGPGTRLTVL.

The chain links TRBV10-3 to TRBJ1-5; possible D gene TRBD1, 6 bases. This CDR3 spans 15 amino acids. The germline CDR1 and CDR2 sequences are ENHRY and SYGVKD. Trimming took off 6 bases at V and 3 bases at J, with 15 bases between the two ends. This chain's CDR3 is CAISDTGSLNQPQHF. CDR3 nucleotide sequence: TGTGCCATCAGCGATACAGGGTCACTCAATCAGCCCCAGCATTTT.

The rearrangement uses TRBV18 and TRBJ1-2; 7 bases agree with TRBD1. This CDR3 region has 16 residues. Germline CDR1 KGHSH, CDR2 LQKENI. Germline trimming cut 4 bases from V and 6 bases from J; bases unmatched to any gene: 14. The DNA of the CDR3 is TGTGCCAGCTCACTCGACAGGGCAGGTGATAAGAATGGCTACACCTTC. This translates into CASSLDRAGDKNGYTF.

There are a few counts of this clone. The chain joins TRBV2 to TRBJ1-3, with D possibly TRBD1 on 6 matching bases. CDR1 is SNHLY, CDR2 FYNNEI, per germline. This CDR3 spans 14 amino acids. Trimming cost V 2 bases and J 2 bases, with 7 bases left between them. The CDR3 loop is CASSENRAGNTIYF. DNA for the CDR3: TGTGCCAGCAGTGAAAACAGGGCTGGAAACACCATATATTTT. Drawing the rest from reference TRBV2 and TRBJ1-3, the complete variable domain is EPEVTQTPSHQVTQMGQEVILRCVPISNHLYFYWYRQILGQKVEFLVSFYNNEISEKSEIFDDQFSVERPDGSNFTLKIRSTKLEDSAMYFCASSENRAGNTIYFGEGSWLTVV.

The chain joins TRBV6-1 to TRBJ1-4; tentative D call: TRBD1 (5 bases). Germline-derived CDR1 and CDR2 are MNHNS and SASEGT. Trimming removed 4 bases from V and 6 bases from J, with 9 bases in between. The CDR3 is 13 amino acids. CDR3 sequence reads: CASSGRDDEKLFF. In nucleotides, the CDR3 is TGTGCCAGCAGTGGCAGGGATGATGAAAAACTGTTTTTT.

This chain links TRBV7-2 with TRBJ2-3; no firm D call. Germline loops: CDR1 SGHTA, CDR2 FQGNSA. V was cut by 4 bases and J by 6 bases, with 14 bases left in between. This CDR3 contains 14 residues. The CDR3 spells CASSSPPLGDTQYF. The CDR3 DNA reads as TGTGCCAGCAGCTCACCCCCCCTCGGGGATACGCAGTATTTT.

The chain couples TRBV29-1 to TRBJ2-7; 9 bases match TRBD1. The CDR3 loop spans 13 amino acids. The J segment lost 2 bases and the V segment lost 6 bases, leaving 5 bases of the junction unmatched. CDR1 and CDR2 (germline): SQVTM, ANQGSEA. In DNA form, the CDR3 reads TGCAGCGTCTGCAGGGACAGGGCCTACGAGCAGTACTTC. Translation: CSVCRDRAYEQYF.

This chain links TRBV29-1 with TRBJ2-1; 9 bases line up with TRBD2. After removal of 8 bases from V and 7 bases from J, the junction contained 9 bases not matched to a gene. The CDR3 totals 13 residues. Germline assignment: CDR1 SQVTM and CDR2 ANQGSEA. CDR3 in DNA: TGCAGCACCTGGCGGGGGGGCGGGAATGAGCAGTTCTTC. It encodes CSTWRGGGNEQFF.

CDR3 sequence reads: CASSKAGTGGFETQYF. CDR3 nucleotides: TGTGCCAGCTCAAAAGCCGGGACAGGGGGCTTTGAGACCCAGTACTTC. The V and J genes are TRBV18 and TRBJ2-5, with 12 bases lining up with TRBD1. The CDR3 has 16 amino acids. Trimming removed 5 bases from V and 5 bases from J; junction bases left unmatched: 9. The germline V gene has CDR1 KGHSH and CDR2 LQKENI.

This clone was counted once. This sequence joins TRBV27 and TRBJ1-2; D unresolved. Germline CDR1 is MNHEY and CDR2 is SMNVEV (reference sequence). This CDR3 has 13 residues. Here the CDR3 DNA reads TGTGCAGCGGGCCTCGGGCGCCGCTATGGCTACACCTTC. Residues: CAAGLGRRYGYTF.

The chain recombines TRBV5-8 with TRBJ1-2; no reliable D call. This CDR3 has 15 residues. Per germline, CDR1 SGHTS and CDR2 YDEGEE. V lost 0 bases and J lost 4, with 13 bases in between. For the CDR3, the DNA is TGTGCCAGCAGCTTGGTCGGTCCGGGAGCCTATGGCTACACCTTC. As protein: CASSLVGPGAYGYTF.

The chain employs TRBV30 and TRBJ2-2; D is unclear. The V end lost 2 bases, the J end lost 6 bases, and 10 bases lay between the germline ends. Germline lookup yields CDR1 GTSNPN and CDR2 SVGIG (reference sequence). The CDR3 length is 13 residues. The CDR3 coding sequence is TGTGCCTGGAGTATCCGACTCGCCGGGGAGCTGTTTTTT. Translation: CAWSIRLAGELFF.

The J gene is TRBJ2-7, the V gene TRBV4-2; 10 bases match TRBD2. The CDR3 spans 19 residues. V was pared by 0 bases and J by 2 bases, with 13 bases of the junction left unmatched. CDR1 is LGHNA and CDR2 is YNFKEQ in the germline V gene. CDR3 in amino acids: CASSQDGLSSGGPAYEQYF. CDR3 DNA: TGTGCCAGCAGCCAAGATGGTTTGTCTAGCGGGGGACCTGCCTACGAGCAGTACTTC.

V usage is TRBV2 and J usage is TRBJ2-7; 8 bases fit TRBD1. The trim removed 6 bases at V and 6 bases at J, leaving 10 bases unmatched. Germline values: CDR1 SNHLY, CDR2 FYNNEI. The CDR3 loop spans 14 amino acids. The CDR3 is CASRPGQVRSEQYF. The CDR3 DNA reads as TGTGCCAGCAGACCGGGACAGGTAAGGAGCGAGCAGTACTTC.

This sequence joins TRBV5-1 and TRBJ1-1; possibly TRBD1 for D (5 bases). CDR3 length equals 12 residues. Deletions cut 0 bases from V and 11 bases from J, with 11 bases between. Germline CDR1 reads SGHRS; CDR2 reads YFSETQ. The CDR3: CASSLEGRGAFF. The CDR3 nucleotides read TGCGCCAGCAGCTTGGAGGGCCGGGGGGCTTTCTTT. Together with reference TRBV5-1 and TRBJ1-1, the CDR3 gives the full variable domain: KAGVTQTPRYLIKTRGQQVTLSCSPISGHRSVSWYQQTPGQGLQFLFEYFSETQRNKGNFPGRFSGRQFSNSRSEMNVSTLELGDSALYLCASSLEGRGAFFGQGTRLTVV.

The V and J genes are TRBV5-1 and TRBJ1-2, with a tentative D call TRBD1 (5 bases). The CDR3 spans 15 residues. The V end lost 3 bases, the J end lost 3 bases, and 15 bases lay between the germline ends. CDR1 is SGHRS and CDR2 is YFSETQ in the germline V gene. CDR3 coding DNA: TGCGCCAGCAGCTCTACCGGGGGGTCGGACTATGGCTACACCTTC. Translation: CASSSTGGSDYGYTF.

This clone was seen ten or more times. The V call is TRBV6-6, the J call TRBJ1-1; D ambiguous. The CDR3 is 12 amino acids. Germline assignment: CDR1 MNHNY and CDR2 SVGAGI (reference sequence). V lost 6 bases to trimming and J lost 5 bases, with 10 bases between them. The CDR3 here is CASRGRETEAFF. For the CDR3, the DNA is TGTGCCAGCAGAGGGAGGGAGACTGAAGCTTTCTTT.

The rearrangement joins TRBV5-1 to TRBJ1-2, with TRBD1 as a possible D gene (5 bases). Germline-derived CDR1 and CDR2 are SGHRS and YFSETQ. Trimming shortened V by 3 bases and J by 7 bases, and 19 bases separated the two germline ends. The CDR3 extends over 15 amino acids. The CDR3 bases are TGCGCCAGCAGCTCGGGGGGAGATAGACGGAGTGGCTACACCTTC. Protein product: CASSSGGDRRSGYTF.

The chain has TRBV4-1 and TRBJ2-7; 13 nucleotides agree with TRBD2. CDR1 is MGHRA, CDR2 YSYEKL, per germline. With 2 bases clipped from V and 2 bases from J, the junction kept 9 bases outside the gene matches. The CDR3 is made up of 18 amino acids. The CDR3 bases are TGCGCCAGCAGCCAACTACTAGCGGGAGGGCCTTGGGCCTACGAGCAGTACTTC. Protein: CASSQLLAGGPWAYEQYF.

This clone has a count of ten or more. V usage is TRBV6-1 and J usage is TRBJ1-4; the D gene is possibly TRBD1 (5 bases). The CDR3 has 16 amino acids. V was clipped by 4 bases and J by 4 bases, with 16 bases between them. CDR1 is MNHNS, CDR2 SASEGT, per germline. CDR3 protein: CASSAGEGAGNEKLFF. The CDR3, as DNA: TGTGCCAGCAGTGCGGGGGAGGGCGCGGGTAATGAAAAACTGTTTTTT.

The chain uses TRBV5-1 and TRBJ2-2; a possible D gene is TRBD1 (5 bases). The CDR3 has 15 residues. Per germline, CDR1 SGHRS and CDR2 YFSETQ. The V and J ends lost 2 bases and 3 bases respectively, with 11 bases between them. CDR3: CASSFQGKDTGELFF. The CDR3 nucleotides are TGCGCCAGCAGCTTTCAGGGAAAGGACACCGGGGAGCTGTTTTTT.

The chain joins TRBV6-1 to TRBJ1-2, with TRBD1 as a possible D gene (6 bases). Germline CDR1 reads MNHNS; CDR2 reads SASEGT. V was shortened by 1 base and J by 12 bases, with 15 bases between the two germline ends. The CDR3 sequence is 13 residues long. CDR3 coding DNA: TGTGCCAGCAGTGAAGATTTGCGGGGGGCGGACACCTTC. This encodes CASSEDLRGADTF.

The rearrangement uses TRBV6-5 and TRBJ2-7; TRBD2 might be the D (6 bases). Germline loops: CDR1 MNHEY, CDR2 SVGAGI. V shed 6 bases and J shed 3 bases, with 12 bases lying between them. The CDR3 totals 13 residues. This chain's CDR3 is CASRGRGVYEQYF. CDR3 in DNA: TGTGCCAGCAGAGGGCGCGGGGTCTACGAGCAGTACTTC.

The chain combines TRBV5-6 with TRBJ2-7, with D possibly being TRBD1 (5 bases). V gave up 4 bases and J gave up 4 bases, with 12 bases separating them. In germline, CDR1 is SGHDT, CDR2 YYEEEE. This CDR3 has 13 amino acids. The DNA of the CDR3 is TGTGCCAGCAGCCTAACACAGGTTTACGAGCAGTACTTC. This translates into CASSLTQVYEQYF.